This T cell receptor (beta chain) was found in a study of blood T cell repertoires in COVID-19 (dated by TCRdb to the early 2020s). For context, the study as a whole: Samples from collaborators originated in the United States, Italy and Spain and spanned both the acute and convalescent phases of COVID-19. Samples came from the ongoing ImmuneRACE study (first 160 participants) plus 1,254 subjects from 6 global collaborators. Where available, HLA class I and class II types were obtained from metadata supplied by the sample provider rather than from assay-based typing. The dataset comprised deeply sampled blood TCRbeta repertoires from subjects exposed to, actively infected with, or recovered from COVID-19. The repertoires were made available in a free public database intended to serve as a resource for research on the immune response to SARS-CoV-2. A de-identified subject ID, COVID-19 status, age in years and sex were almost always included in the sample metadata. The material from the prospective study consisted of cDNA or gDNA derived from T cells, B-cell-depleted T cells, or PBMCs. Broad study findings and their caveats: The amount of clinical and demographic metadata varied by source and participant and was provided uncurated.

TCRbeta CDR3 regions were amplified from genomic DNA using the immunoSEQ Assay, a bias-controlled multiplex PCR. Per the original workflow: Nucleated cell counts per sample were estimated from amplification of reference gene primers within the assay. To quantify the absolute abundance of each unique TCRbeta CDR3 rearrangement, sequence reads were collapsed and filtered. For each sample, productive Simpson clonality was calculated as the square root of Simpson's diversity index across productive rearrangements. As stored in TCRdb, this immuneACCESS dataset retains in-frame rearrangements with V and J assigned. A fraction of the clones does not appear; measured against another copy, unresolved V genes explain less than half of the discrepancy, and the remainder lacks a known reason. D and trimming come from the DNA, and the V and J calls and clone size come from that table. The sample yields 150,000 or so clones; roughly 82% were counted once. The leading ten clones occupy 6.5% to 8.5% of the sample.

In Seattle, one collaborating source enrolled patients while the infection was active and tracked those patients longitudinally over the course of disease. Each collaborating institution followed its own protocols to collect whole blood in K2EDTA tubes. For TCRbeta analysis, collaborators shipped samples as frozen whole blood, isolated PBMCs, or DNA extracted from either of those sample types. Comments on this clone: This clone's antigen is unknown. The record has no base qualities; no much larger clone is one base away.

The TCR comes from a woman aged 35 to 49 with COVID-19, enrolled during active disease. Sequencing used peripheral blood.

Here the CDR3 is given as CASSIMAPSPLHF. DNA sequence: TGTGCCAGTAGTATTATGGCACCCTCACCCCTCCACTTT. The rearranged chain carries TRBV19 and TRBJ1-6; no D gene call is confident. In the germline V gene (reference sequence), CDR1 corresponds to LNHDA and CDR2 to SQIVND. Including cysteine and phenylalanine, the CDR3 has 13 amino acids. The entry retains the CDR3 DNA only, 39 bases that are in frame from base 1. The germline ends are 10 bases apart after V is trimmed by 3 bases and J by 10 bases.